Listed below are T cell receptor beta chains from one sample, sequenced in a study of human T cells and chemical hapten exposure. TCRdb ran MiXCR on the RACE reads and lists one entry per CDR3 protein. The table includes approximately 370,000 distinct CDR3 sequences, 5.5% detected once. The specimen was whole blood, collected in connection with sensitization to the hapten diphenylcyclopropenone (DPC). Receptors originate from a woman between 18 and 29 years old with alopecia areata. Some clones in this sample may be carry-over from other donors' samples. Both conserved end residues are part of each CDR3. A D gene is named only where the DNA matches it firmly. Where a row states a size, it is once, few, many or the class of an expanded clone; other rows omit it.

J gene	D gene	V gene	clone size	CDR3 DNA	CDR3 protein
TRBJ1-5	.	TRBV6-5	few	TGTGCCAGCAGTTACAGGGAAGGCCAGCCCCAGCATTTT	CASSYREGQPQHF
TRBJ1-5	.	TRBV7-9	.	TGTGCCAGCAGCGCTATTCGCGGAGGTAGCAATCAGCCCCAGCATTTT	CASSAIRGGSNQPQHF
TRBJ2-1	TRBD2	TRBV24-1	.	TGTGCCACCAGTGATAAGCGGGGAGGGGAGCAGTTCTTC	CATSDKRGGEQFF
TRBJ2-7	.	TRBV27	many	TGTGCCAGCAGTTTAATGGGAGCCGAGCAGTACTTC	CASSLMGAEQYF
TRBJ1-5	.	TRBV7-2	.	TGTGCCAGCAGCCCTAGTGGGGGCAATCAGCCCCAGCATTTT	CASSPSGGNQPQHF
TRBJ1-5	.	TRBV12-3/TRBV12-4	many	TGTGCCAGCAGCCTAGACGGCTTAGGTCAGCCCCAGCATTTT	CASSLDGLGQPQHF
TRBJ2-1	TRBD2	TRBV6-1	few	TGTGCCAGCAGTGAAGTGACTAGCGGGGGGAATTACAATGAGCAGTTCTTC	CASSEVTSGGNYNEQFF
TRBJ1-2	.	TRBV6-5	.	TGTGCCAGCAGTTACCCAGGCTCTGAGGGCTACACCTTC	CASSYPGSEGYTF
TRBJ2-3	.	TRBV3-1	.	TGTGCCAGCAGCCACCTAGATACGCAGTATTTT	CASSHLDTQYF
TRBJ2-7	TRBD1	TRBV5-1	few	TGCGCCAGCAGGTACGGGACAGGGGTCCACGAGCAGTACTTC	CASRYGTGVHEQYF
TRBJ2-3	.	TRBV7-9	many	TGTGCCAGCAGCTTAGTCATCACAGGGCCAGATACGCAGTATTTT	CASSLVITGPDTQYF
TRBJ2-6	.	TRBV28	many	TGTGCCAGCAGCGGGGAAACGACAGCCTCTGGGGCCAACGTCCTGACTTTC	CASSGETTASGANVLTF
TRBJ2-7	TRBD1	TRBV2	few	TGTGCCAGCAGTGATCCCGGGACAGGGGTTGGGGAGCAGTACTTC	CASSDPGTGVGEQYF
TRBJ1-3	.	TRBV4-3	many	TGCGCCAGCAGCCAAGATAGGGGCACTCTAGCTATATATTTT	CASSQDRGTLAIYF
TRBJ1-2	TRBD1	TRBV7-8	.	TGTGCCAGCAGCTTAACGGGACAGGGGATTTATGGCTACACCTTC	CASSLTGQGIYGYTF
TRBJ2-1	TRBD2	TRBV5-5	.	TGTGCCAGCAGCTTGGAGCTAGCGGGGCCCGAGCAGTTCTTC	CASSLELAGPEQFF
TRBJ2-3	TRBD2	TRBV10-3	few	TGTGCCACCGCAGAAGCGGGGGCTAACACAGATACGCAGTATTTT	CATAEAGANTDTQYF
TRBJ2-4	.	TRBV4-3	few	TGCGCCAGCAGCCAAGTCGCGGAAAACATTCAGTACTTC	CASSQVAENIQYF
TRBJ1-6	.	TRBV2	many	TGTGCCAGCAGTGAATTGGACCCAGGCTCCTATAATTCACCCCTCCACTTT	CASSELDPGSYNSPLHF
TRBJ2-1	.	TRBV21-1	.	TGTGCCAGCAGCAAAGGGGGACTACGAAGGGGTGAGCAGTTCTTC	CASSKGGLRRGEQFF
TRBJ2-3	TRBD2	TRBV3-1	.	TGTGCCAGCAGCCAGAGCGGGGGGTTACTTAGTACAGATACGCAGTATTTT	CASSQSGGLLSTDTQYF
TRBJ1-5	.	TRBV29-1	many	TGCAGCGTTGCGGGGGGAGGCAATCAGCCCCAGCATTTT	CSVAGGGNQPQHF
TRBJ2-3	TRBD1	TRBV10-2	few	TGCGCCAGCAGTCAGGGGGCTCTCACAGATACGCAGTATTTT	CASSQGALTDTQYF
TRBJ2-5	TRBD1	TRBV28	many	TGTGCCAGCAGTTACCGGGGACAGTACCAAGAGACCCAGTACTTC	CASSYRGQYQETQYF
TRBJ2-7	.	TRBV27	few	TGTGCCAGCAGTACCACAGGGAAGTACGAGCAGTACTTC	CASSTTGKYEQYF
TRBJ1-1	TRBD1	TRBV6-2/TRBV6-3	few	TGTGCCAGCGAGGGGTTGGACAGGGGAAACACTGAAGCTTTCTTT	CASEGLDRGNTEAFF
TRBJ1-4	.	TRBV6-5	many	TGTGCCAGCAGTTACCGGTGGGGGGAAAAACTGTTTTTT	CASSYRWGEKLFF
TRBJ2-3	.	TRBV5-6	.	TGTGCCAGCAGCTTGGCCGAGGGGGGCGCAGATACGCAGTATTTT	CASSLAEGGADTQYF